The entry below gives a single T cell receptor (beta chain) sequence along with its context. Its antigen remains unknown. This table comes from immunoSEQ multiplex PCR, and its TCRdb copy is limited to in-frame clones, with some not included. The table has fewer than 200,000 clones, 86% seen once. These data are taken from a study of cytomegalovirus exposure and HLA in healthy donors. Study-level results: Rare sequences made up most TCRs, while some public TCRs were found in many donors.

The CDR3 length is 15 residues. CDR1 is SGHTA, CDR2 FQGNSA, per germline. V was trimmed by 5 bases and J by 5 bases, leaving 18 bases between them. Donors came from a validation cohort of about 110 subjects, distinct from the first 666-subject cohort. This clonotype was obtained from a woman aged 30 to 39 in good health and CMV-seronegative. The J gene is TRBJ2-5, the V gene TRBV7-2; tentatively, D is TRBD2 (7 bases). Sequencing was done on a sample of PBMCs. The CDR3 is CASSALKGGRETQYF. The CDR3, as DNA: TGTGCCAGCAGCGCTCTTAAGGGGGGGCGGGAGACCCAGTACTTC.